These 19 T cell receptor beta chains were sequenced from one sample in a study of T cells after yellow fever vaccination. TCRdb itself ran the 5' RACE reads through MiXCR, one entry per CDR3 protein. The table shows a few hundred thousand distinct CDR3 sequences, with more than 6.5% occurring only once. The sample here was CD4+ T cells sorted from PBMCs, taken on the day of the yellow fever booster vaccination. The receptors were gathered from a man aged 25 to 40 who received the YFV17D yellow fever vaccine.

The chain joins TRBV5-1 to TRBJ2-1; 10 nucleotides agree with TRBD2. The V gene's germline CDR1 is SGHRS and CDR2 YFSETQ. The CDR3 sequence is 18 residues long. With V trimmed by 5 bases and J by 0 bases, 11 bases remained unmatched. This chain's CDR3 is CASRGGLAGARSYNEQFF. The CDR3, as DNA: TGCGCCAGCAGGGGGGGGCTAGCGGGAGCCCGCTCCTACAATGAGCAGTTCTTC.

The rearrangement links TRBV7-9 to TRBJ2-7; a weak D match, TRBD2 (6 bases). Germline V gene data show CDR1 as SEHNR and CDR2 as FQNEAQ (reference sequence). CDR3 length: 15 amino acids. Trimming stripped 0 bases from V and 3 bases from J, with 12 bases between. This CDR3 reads CASSLALGGIYEQYF. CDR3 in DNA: TGTGCCAGCAGCTTAGCGCTAGGAGGGATCTACGAGCAGTACTTC. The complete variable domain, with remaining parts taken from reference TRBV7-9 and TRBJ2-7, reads DTGVSQNPRHKITKRGQNVTFRCDPISEHNRLYWYRQTLGQGPEFLTYFQNEAQLEKSRLLSDRFSAERPKGSFSTLEIQRTEQGDSAMYLCASSLALGGIYEQYFGPGTRLTVT.

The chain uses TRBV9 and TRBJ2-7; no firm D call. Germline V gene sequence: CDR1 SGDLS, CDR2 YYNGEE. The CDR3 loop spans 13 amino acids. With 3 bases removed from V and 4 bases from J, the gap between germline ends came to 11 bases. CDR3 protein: CASSAPGTYEQYF. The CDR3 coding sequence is TGTGCCAGCAGCGCCCCCGGAACATACGAGCAGTACTTC.

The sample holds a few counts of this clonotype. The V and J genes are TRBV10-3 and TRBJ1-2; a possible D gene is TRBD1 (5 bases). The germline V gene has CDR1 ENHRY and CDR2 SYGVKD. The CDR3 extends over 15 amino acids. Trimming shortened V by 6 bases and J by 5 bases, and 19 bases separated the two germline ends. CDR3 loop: CAISLGHPDMYGYTF. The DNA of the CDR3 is TGTGCCATCAGCCTTGGACATCCGGATATGTATGGCTACACCTTC.

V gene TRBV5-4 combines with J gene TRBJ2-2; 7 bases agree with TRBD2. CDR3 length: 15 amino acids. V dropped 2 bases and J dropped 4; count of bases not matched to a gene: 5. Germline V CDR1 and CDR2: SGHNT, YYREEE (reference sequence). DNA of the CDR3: TGTGCCAGCAGCTTCCCCACGGGGGGCACCGGGGAGCTGTTTTTT. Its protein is CASSFPTGGTGELFF.

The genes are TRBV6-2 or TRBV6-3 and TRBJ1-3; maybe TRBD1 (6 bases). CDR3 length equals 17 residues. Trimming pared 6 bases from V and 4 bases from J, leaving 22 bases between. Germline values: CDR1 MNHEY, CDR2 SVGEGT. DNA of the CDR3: TGTGCCAGCAGAGGGGCGACAGGCGGTATGTCGGGAAACACCATATATTTT. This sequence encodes CASRGATGGMSGNTIYF.

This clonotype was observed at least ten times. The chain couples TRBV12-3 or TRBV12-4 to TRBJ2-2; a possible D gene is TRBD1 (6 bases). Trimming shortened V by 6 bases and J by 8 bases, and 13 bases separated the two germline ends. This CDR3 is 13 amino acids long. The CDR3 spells CASSTHRAGELFF. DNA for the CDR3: TGTGCCAGCAGCACCCACAGGGCTGGGGAGCTGTTTTTT.

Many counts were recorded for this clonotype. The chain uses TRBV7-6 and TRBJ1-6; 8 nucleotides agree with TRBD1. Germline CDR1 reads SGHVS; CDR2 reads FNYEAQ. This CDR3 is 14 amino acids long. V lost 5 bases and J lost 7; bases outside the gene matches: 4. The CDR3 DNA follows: TGTGCCAGCAGCAGACAGGGGACCAATTCACCCCTCCACTTT. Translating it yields CASSRQGTNSPLHF.

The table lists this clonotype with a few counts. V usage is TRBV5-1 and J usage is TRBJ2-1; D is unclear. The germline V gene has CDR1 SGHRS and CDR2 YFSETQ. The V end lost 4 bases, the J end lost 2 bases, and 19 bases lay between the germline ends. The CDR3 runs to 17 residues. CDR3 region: CASSPADSYETYNEQFF. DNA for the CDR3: TGCGCCAGCAGCCCCGCCGACTCCTACGAAACCTACAATGAGCAGTTCTTC. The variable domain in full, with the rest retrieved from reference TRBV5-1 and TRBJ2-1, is KAGVTQTPRYLIKTRGQQVTLSCSPISGHRSVSWYQQTPGQGLQFLFEYFSETQRNKGNFPGRFSGRQFSNSRSEMNVSTLELGDSALYLCASSPADSYETYNEQFFGPGTRLTVL.

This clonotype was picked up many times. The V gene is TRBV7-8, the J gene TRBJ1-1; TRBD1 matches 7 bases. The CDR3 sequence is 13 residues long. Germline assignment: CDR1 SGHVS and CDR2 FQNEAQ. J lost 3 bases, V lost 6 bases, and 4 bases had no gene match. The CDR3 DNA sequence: TGTGCCAGCAGTAGGGGGCAAGACACTGAAGCTTTCTTT. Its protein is CASSRGQDTEAFF.

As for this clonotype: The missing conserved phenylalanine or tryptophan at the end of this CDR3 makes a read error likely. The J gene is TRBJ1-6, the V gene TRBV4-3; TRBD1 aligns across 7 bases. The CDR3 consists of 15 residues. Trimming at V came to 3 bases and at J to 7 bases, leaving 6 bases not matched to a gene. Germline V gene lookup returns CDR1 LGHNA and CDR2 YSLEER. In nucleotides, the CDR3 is TGCGCCAGCAGCCACGAAGGGGGCAGCAATTCACCCCTCCACCTT. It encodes CASSHEGGSNSPLHL.

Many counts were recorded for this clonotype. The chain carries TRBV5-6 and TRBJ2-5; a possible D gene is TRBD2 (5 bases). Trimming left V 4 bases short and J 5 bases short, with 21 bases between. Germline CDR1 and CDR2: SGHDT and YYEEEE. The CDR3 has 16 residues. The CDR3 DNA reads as TGTGCCAGCAGCGAGAGGAGGATGGGCGGTACGGAGACCCAGTACTTC. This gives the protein CASSERRMGGTETQYF.

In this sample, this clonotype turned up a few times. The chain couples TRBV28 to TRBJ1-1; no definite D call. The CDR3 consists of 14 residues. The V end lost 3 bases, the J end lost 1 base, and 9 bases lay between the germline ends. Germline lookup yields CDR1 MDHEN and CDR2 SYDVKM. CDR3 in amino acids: CASSFRAGNTEAFF. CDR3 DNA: TGTGCCAGCAGTTTTAGGGCCGGGAACACTGAAGCTTTCTTT.

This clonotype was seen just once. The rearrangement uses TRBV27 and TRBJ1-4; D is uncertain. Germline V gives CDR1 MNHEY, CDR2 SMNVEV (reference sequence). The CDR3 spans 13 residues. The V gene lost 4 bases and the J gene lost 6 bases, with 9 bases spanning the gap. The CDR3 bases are TGTGCCAGCAGTTCTGGACTTGATGAAAAACTGTTTTTT. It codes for CASSSGLDEKLFF.

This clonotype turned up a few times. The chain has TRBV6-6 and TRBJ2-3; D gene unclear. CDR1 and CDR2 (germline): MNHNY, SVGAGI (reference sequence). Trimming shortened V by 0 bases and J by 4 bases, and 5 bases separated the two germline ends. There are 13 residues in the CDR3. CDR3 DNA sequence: TGTGCCAGCAGTTACTCTCAGGCAGATACGCAGTATTTT. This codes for CASSYSQADTQYF.

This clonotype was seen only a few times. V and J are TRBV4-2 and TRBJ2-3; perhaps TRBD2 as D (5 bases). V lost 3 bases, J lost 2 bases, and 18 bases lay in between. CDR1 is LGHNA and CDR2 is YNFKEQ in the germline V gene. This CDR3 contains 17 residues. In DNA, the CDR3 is TGTGCCAGCAGCCAGTCCCTCACTAGTGACAACACAGATACGCAGTATTTT. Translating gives CASSQSLTSDNTDTQYF.

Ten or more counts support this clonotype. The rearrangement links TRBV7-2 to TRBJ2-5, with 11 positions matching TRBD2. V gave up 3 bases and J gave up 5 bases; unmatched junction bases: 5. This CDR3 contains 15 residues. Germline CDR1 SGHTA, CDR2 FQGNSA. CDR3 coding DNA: TGTGCCAGCAGCTTTAGCGGGAGGGCCCTGGAGACCCAGTACTTC. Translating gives CASSFSGRALETQYF.

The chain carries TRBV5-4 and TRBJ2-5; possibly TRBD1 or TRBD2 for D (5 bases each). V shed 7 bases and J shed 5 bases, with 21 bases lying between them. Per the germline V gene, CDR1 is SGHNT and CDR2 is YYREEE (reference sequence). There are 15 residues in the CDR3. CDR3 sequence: CASGLGLAGAETQYF. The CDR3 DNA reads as TGTGCCAGCGGCCTGGGGCTCGCGGGTGCGGAGACCCAGTACTTC. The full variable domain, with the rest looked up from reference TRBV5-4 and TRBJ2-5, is ETGVTQSPTHLIKTRGQQVTLRCSSQSGHNTVSWYQQALGQGPQFIFQYYREEENGRGNFPPRFSGLQFPNYSSELNVNALELDDSALYLCASGLGLAGAETQYFGPGTRLLVL.

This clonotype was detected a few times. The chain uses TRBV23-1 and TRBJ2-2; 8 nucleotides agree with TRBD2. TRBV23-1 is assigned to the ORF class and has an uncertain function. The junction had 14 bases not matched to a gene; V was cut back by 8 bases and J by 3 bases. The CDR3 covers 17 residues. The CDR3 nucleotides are TGCGCCAGCCCATCCGGTCAGGGGACTAGATACACCGGGGAGCTGTTTTTT. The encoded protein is CASPSGQGTRYTGELFF.